This T cell receptor (beta chain) was identified in a study of technical replicates of blood from a handful of donors (dated by TCRdb to about 2017). The library was obtained by the immunoSEQ multiplex PCR assay. Held by TCRdb, this immuneACCESS table contains in-frame sequences only and omits some clones. Under half of the omission traces to an unresolved V gene where checked; the cause of the rest is unknown. The sample table lists just over 80,000 clones, roughly 96% of them with a count of one. The ten most abundant clones make up about 0.33% of the sample. Turning to this clone: Its recognized antigen is unknown. Qualities for individual bases were not recorded, and no much larger clone is one base off.

At the junction V is shortened by 6 bases and J by 6 bases, with 12 bases in between. According to the germline V gene (reference sequence), CDR1 reads DFQATT and CDR2 reads SNEGSKA. The CDR3 runs 11 residues from the cysteine to the phenylalanine. The retained sequence is limited to the CDR3, 33 bases, with the frame set at the first base. The chain uses TRBV20-1 and TRBJ2-7; too little of a D gene remains to name it. The specimen sequenced was T cells isolated from PBMCs. This sequence was found in a human donor in good health. CDR3 reads: CSAPPLGEQYF. The DNA sequence is TGCAGTGCACCCCCCCTAGGCGAGCAGTACTTC.